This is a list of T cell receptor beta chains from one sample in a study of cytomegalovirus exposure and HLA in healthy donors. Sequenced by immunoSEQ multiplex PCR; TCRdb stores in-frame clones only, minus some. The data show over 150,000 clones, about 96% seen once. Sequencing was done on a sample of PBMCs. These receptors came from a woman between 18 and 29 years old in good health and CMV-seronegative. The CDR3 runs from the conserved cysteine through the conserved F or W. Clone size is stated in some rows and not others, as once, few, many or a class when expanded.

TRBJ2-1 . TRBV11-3 CASSFGGASSYNEQFF
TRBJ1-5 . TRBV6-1 CASSEGVPGPQHF
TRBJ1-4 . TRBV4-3 CASSQESSRGLFF
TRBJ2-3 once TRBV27 CATKTSGGTYSTDTQYF
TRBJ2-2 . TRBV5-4 CASSLVGGRWDTGELFF
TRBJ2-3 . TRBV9 CASSLQGDTQYF
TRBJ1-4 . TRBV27 CASSLKPNEKLFF
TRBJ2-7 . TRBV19 CASSIRGGPYEQYF
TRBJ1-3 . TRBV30 CAWDPVSGNTIYF
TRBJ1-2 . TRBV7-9 CASSLSVAGGATPNYGYTF
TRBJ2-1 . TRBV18 CASSLDRGNEQFF
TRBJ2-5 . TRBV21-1 CASSKSGLSEETQYF
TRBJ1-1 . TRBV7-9 CASSSRGKGNTEAFF
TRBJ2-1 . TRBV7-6 CASSSVDNEQFF
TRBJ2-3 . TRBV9 CASSVGPDTQYF
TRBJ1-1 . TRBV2 CASRYGSAEAFF
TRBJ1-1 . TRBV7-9 CASSERVDTEAFF
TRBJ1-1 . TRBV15 CATSRGRNTEAFF
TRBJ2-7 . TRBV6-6 CASSYGGATGLYEQYF
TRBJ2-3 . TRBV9 CASSTIGRGPTDTQYF
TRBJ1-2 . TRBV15 CATSRAHRQTGGYTF
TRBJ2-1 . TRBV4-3 CASSQGAGLFYNEQFF
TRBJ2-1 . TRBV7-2 CASSLGMGGGANNEQFF
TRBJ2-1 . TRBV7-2 CASSRGLTSAFNEQFF
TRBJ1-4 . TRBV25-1 CASSKARDRGLEKLFF
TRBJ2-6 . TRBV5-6 CASSLQGSGANVLTF
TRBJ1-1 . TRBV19 CASCEGPTEAFF
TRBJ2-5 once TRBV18 CASSPASGGQETQYF